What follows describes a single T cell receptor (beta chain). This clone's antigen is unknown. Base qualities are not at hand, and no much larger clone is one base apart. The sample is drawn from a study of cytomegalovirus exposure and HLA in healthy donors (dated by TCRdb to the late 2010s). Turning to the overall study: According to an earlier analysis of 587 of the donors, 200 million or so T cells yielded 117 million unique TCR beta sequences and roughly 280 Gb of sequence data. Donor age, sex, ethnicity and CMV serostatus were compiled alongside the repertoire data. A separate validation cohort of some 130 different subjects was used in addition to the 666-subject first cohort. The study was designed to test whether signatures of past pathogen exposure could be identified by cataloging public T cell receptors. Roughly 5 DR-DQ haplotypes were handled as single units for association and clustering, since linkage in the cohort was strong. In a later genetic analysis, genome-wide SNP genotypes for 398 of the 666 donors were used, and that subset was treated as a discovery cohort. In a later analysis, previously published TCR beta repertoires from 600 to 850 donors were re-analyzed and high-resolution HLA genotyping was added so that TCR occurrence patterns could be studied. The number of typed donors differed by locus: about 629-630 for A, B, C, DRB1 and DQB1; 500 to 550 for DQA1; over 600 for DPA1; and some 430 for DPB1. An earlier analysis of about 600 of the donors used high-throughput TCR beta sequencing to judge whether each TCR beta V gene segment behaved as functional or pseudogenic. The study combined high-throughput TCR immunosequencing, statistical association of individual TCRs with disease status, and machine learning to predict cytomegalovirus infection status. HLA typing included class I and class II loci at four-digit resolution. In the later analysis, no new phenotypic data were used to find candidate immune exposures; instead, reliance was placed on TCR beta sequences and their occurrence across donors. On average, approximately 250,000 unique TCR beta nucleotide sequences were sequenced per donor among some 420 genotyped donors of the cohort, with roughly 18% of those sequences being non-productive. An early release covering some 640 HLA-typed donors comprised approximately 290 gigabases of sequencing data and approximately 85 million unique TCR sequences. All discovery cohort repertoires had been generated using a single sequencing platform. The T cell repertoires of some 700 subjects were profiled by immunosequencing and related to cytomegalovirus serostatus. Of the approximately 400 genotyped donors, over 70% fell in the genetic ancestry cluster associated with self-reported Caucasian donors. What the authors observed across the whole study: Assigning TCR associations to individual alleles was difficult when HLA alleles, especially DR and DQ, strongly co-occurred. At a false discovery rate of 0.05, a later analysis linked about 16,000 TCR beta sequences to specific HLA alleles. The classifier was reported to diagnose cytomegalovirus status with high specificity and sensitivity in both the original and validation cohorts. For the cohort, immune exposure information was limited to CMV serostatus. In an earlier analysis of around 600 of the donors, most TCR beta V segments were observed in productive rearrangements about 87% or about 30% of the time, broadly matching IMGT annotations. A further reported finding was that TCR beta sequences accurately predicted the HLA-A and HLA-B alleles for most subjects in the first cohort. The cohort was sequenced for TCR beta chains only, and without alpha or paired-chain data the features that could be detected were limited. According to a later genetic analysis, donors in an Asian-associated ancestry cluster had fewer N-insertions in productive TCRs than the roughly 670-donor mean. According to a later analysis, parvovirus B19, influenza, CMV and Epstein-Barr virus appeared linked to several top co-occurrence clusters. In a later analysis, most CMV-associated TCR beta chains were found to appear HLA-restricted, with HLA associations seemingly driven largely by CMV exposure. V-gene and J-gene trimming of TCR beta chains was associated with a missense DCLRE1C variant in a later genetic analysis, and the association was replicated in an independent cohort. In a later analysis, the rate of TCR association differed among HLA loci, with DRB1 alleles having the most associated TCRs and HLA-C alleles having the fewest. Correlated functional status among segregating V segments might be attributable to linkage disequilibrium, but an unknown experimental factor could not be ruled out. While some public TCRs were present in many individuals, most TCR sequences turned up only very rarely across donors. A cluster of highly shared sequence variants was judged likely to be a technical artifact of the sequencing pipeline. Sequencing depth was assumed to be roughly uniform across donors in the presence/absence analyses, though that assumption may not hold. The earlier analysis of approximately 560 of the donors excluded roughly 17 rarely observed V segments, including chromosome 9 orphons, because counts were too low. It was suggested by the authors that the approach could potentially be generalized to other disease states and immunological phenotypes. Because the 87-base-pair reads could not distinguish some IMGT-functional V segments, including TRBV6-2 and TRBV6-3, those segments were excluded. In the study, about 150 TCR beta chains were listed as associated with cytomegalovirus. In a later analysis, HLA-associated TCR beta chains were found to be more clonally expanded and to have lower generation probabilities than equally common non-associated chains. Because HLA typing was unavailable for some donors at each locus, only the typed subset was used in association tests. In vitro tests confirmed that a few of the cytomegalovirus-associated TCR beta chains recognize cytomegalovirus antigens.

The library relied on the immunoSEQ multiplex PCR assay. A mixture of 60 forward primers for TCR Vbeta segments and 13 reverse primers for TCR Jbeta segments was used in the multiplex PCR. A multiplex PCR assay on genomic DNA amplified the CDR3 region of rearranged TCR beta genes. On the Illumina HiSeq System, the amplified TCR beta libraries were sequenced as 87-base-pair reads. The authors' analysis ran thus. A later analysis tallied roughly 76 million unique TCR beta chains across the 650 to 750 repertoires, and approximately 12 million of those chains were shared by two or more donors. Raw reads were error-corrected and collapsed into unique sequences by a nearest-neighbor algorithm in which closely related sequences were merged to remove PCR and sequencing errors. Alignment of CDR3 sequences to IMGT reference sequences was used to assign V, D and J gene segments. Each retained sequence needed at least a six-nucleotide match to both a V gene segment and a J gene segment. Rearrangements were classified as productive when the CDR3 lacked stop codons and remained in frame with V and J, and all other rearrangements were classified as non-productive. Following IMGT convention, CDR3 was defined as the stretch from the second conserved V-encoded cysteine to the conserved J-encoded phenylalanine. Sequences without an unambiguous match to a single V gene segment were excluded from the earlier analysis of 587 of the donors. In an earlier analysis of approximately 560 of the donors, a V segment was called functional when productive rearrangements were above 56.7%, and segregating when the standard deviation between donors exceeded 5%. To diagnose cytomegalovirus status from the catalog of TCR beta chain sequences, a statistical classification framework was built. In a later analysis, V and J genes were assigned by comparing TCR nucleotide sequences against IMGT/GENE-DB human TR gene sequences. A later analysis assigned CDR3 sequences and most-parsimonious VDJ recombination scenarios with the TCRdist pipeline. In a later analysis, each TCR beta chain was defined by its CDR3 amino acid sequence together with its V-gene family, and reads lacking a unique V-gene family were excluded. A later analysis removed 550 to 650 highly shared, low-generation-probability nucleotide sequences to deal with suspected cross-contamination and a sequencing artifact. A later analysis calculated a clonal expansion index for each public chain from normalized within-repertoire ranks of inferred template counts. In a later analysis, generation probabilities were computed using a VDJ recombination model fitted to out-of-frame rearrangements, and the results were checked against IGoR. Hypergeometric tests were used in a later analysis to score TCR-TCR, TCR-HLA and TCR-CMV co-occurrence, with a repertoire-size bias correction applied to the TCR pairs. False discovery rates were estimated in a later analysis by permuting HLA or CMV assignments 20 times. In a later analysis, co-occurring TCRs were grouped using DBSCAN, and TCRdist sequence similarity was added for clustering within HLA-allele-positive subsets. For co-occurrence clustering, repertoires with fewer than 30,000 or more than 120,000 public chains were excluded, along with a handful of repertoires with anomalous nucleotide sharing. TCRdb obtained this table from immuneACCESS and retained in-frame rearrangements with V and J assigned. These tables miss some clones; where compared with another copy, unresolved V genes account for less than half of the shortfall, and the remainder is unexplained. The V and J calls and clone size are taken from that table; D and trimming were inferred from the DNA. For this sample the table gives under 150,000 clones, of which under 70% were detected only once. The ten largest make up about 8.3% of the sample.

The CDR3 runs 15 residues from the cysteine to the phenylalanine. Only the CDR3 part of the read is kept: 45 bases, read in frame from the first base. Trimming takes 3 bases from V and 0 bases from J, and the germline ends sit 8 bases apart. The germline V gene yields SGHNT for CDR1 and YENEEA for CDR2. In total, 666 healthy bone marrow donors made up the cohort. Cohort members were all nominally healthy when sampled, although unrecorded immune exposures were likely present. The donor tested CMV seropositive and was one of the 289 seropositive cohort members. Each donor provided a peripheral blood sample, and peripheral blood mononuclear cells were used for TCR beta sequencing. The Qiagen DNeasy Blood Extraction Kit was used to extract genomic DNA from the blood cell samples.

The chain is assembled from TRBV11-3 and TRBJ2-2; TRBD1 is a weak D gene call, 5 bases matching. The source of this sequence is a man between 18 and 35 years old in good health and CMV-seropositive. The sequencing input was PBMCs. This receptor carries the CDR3 CASSLARANTGELFF. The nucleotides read TGTGCCAGCAGCTTGGCCAGGGCGAACACCGGGGAGCTGTTTTTT.